This TCR beta chain was sequenced for a study of blood T cell repertoires in COVID-19 (dated by TCRdb to about 2020). Study-level background: Collaborator samples came from the United States, Italy and Spain and covered acute and convalescent phases of COVID-19. The material from the prospective study consisted of cDNA or gDNA derived from T cells, B-cell-depleted T cells, or PBMCs. Deeply sampled blood TCRbeta repertoires from subjects exposed to, actively infected with, or recovered from COVID-19 were included in the dataset. A freely available public database, intended as a resource for researchers studying the immune response to SARS-CoV-2, is where the repertoires were released. The samples were drawn from the first 160 participants of the ongoing ImmuneRACE study and from 1,254 subjects provided by 6 global collaborators. Nearly every sample came with metadata listing a de-identified subject ID, COVID-19 status, age in years and sex. Where available, HLA class I and class II types were taken from metadata supplied by the sample provider and were not determined by assay-based typing.

Notes on this clone: Its specific antigen is unknown. Base qualities are missing; no much larger clone stands one base away.

The investigation overall reported the following: The amount of clinical and demographic metadata varied by source and participant and was provided uncurated.

V lost 4 bases and J lost 0 bases; the stretch between them is 15 bases long. Reading the germline V gene gives CDR1 MDHEN and CDR2 SYDVKM. The CDR3 numbers 16 residues from cysteine through phenylalanine. The retained sequence is limited to the CDR3, 48 bases, with the frame set at the first base. TCRbeta CDR3 regions were amplified from genomic DNA using the immunoSEQ Assay, a bias-controlled multiplex PCR. For the original study's pipeline: Within the assay, amplification of reference gene primers was used to estimate how many nucleated cells each sample contained. To quantify the absolute abundance of each unique TCRbeta CDR3 rearrangement, sequence reads were collapsed and filtered. For each sample, productive Simpson clonality was calculated as the square root of Simpson's diversity index over productive rearrangements. The table was pulled from immuneACCESS by TCRdb, which kept in-frame rearrangements only. Such tables lose some clones; where checked, under half of the loss comes from unresolved V genes, and the rest has no known cause. V and J calls and clone size are copied from that table; D and trimming were computed from the DNA. A total of over 200,000 clones appear in this sample, about 90% of them only once. The ten largest make up 10% to 14% of the sample.

In the prospective study, participants were roughly 18 to 100 years old, resided in 25 or so geographic areas of the United States, and were enrolled through a virtual design. Cohort assignment in the prospective study relied on participant-reported clinical history from a screening survey and a study questionnaire. Recovered participants in ImmuneRACE Cohort 3 were defined by two consecutive negative NP/OP PCR tests, clearance by a healthcare professional, or resolution of symptoms. Each participant in the prospective study had whole blood, serum and a nasopharyngeal or oropharyngeal swab collected by mobile phlebotomists. Participants in the prospective study had the option to provide additional blood draws and questionnaires over a 2-month period. Before DNA extraction, prospective study blood samples were shipped either frozen or at room temperature.

This receptor chain uses TRBV28 and TRBJ1-1; TRBD1 is possibly the D segment (6 matching bases). Specimen: PBMCs or T cells enriched from blood (not recorded which). The TCR sequence derives from a man aged 25-40 years who had recovered from COVID-19. Read as DNA, the sequence is TGTGCCAGCAGTTCCCCTGAGGGGGGGGTGAACACTGAAGCTTTCTTT. This is translated as CASSSPEGGVNTEAFF.